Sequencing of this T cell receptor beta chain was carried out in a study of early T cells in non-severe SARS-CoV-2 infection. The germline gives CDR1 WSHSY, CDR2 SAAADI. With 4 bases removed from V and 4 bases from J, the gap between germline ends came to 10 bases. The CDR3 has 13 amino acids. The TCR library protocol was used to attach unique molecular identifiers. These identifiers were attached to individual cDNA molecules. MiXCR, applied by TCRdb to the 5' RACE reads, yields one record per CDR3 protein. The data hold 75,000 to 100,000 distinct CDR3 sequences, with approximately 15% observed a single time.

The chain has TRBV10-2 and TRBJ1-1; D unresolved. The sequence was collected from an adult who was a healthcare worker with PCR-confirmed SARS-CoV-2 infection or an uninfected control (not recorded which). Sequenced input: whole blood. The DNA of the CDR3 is TGCGCCAGCAGTGTGAGGACGAGCACTGAAGCTTTCTTT. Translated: CASSVRTSTEAFF.